The clone carrying this T cell receptor (beta chain) was seen more than once but under ten times. Antigen unknown. This record comes from a study of cytomegalovirus exposure and HLA in healthy donors. Study-level findings and limits: While the bulk of TCR sequences proved rare, some public TCRs turned up in many donors. Overall, under 200 TCR beta chains were annotated as cytomegalovirus-associated.

It was with 60 Vbeta and 13 Jbeta primers that the PCR ran. Libraries were prepared by immunoSEQ multiplex PCR; TCRdb keeps only in-frame clonotypes and omits some of them. The data contain about 130,000 clones, over 70% of them singletons. While unrecorded immune exposures were likely, the donors were nominally healthy when sampled. Germline loops: CDR1 SEHNR, CDR2 FQNEAQ (reference sequence). V trimming: 1 base; J trimming: 0 bases; junction bases outside the gene matches: 6. This CDR3 comprises 17 residues. The clonotype was recovered from a middle-aged woman in good health and CMV-seronegative. Sequencing was performed on PBMCs. J is TRBJ1-5 and V is TRBV7-9, with 7 bases fitting TRBD1. The CDR3 region is CASSLVRGTDSNQPQHF. The CDR3 DNA reads as TGTGCCAGCAGCTTAGTACGCGGGACAGATAGCAATCAGCCCCAGCATTTT.